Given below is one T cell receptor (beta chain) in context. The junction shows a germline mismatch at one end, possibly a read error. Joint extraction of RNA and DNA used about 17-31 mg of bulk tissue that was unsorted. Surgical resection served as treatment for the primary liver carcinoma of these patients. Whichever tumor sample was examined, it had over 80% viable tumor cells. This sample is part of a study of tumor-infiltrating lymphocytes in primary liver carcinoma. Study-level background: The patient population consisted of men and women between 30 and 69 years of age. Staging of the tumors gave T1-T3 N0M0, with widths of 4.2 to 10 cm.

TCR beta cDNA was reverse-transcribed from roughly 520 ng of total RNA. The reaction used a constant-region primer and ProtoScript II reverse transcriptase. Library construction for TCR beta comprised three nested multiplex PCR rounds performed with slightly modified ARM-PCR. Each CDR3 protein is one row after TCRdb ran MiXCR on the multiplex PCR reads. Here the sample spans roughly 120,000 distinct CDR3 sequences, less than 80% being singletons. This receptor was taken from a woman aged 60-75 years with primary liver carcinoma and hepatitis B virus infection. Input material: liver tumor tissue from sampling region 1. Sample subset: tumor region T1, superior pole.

The CDR3 here is CGSSLGGLTYMSDTRYF. The CDR3 nucleotides read TGTGGCAGCAGCTTAGGGGGACTAACGTACATGTCAGATACGCGGTATTTT. The chain is built from TRBV11-2 and TRBJ2-3, with D possibly being TRBD2 (7 bases). This CDR3 comprises 17 residues. In germline, CDR1 is SGHAT, CDR2 FQNNGV. Full variable domain (remainder filled in from reference TRBV11-2 and TRBJ2-3): EAGVAQSPRYKIIEKRQSVAFWCNPISGHATLYWYQQILGQGPKLLIQFQNNGVVDDSQLPKDRFSAERLKGVDSTLKIQPAKLEDSAVYLCGSSLGGLTYMSDTRYFGPGTRLTVL.